This passage covers 20 T cell receptor beta chains from one sample sequenced in a study of multiple sclerosis patients with progressive multifocal leukoencephalopathy. Time point here: more than ten months of natalizumab therapy. The repertoire was sequenced with immunoSEQ multiplex PCR; TCRdb's copy has only in-frame clones and lacks some. The sample yields under 30,000 clones, under 95% seen once. This specimen was PBMCs, taken from a patient treated with natalizumab. The source of these receptors is a man aged 25-45 years with multiple sclerosis.

This chain joins TRBV6-5 and TRBJ2-7; maybe TRBD2 (6 bases). The CDR3 covers 15 residues. V was clipped by 6 bases and J by 0 bases, with 15 bases between them. Germline CDR1 MNHEY, CDR2 SVGAGI. As DNA, the CDR3 is TGTGCCAGCAGCCTTCAAGGCGGGAACTCCTACGAGCAGTACTTC. The encoded protein is CASSLQGGNSYEQYF.

The chain combines TRBV7-8 with TRBJ1-5; D perhaps matches TRBD1 (6 bases). Trimming removed 5 bases at V and 4 bases at J, with 9 bases between. Germline CDR1 and CDR2: SGHVS and FQNEAQ. CDR3 length: 13 amino acids. In nucleotides, the CDR3 is TGTGCCAGCAGCAAAACAGGGAATCAGCCCCAGCATTTT. Protein: CASSKTGNQPQHF.

The V gene is TRBV27, the J gene TRBJ1-4, with TRBD1 matching over 8 bases. The V segment lost 8 bases and the J segment 6 bases; nucleotides outside the gene matches: 8. CDR3 length: 14 residues. In germline, CDR1 is MNHEY, CDR2 SMNVEV (reference sequence). CDR3 nucleotides: TGTGCCAGCGGACGCACAGGGGGTCATGAAAAACTGTTTTTT. Residues: CASGRTGGHEKLFF.

The V call is TRBV9, the J call TRBJ1-1; D ambiguous. Between the trimmed V and J ends, which lost 0 bases and 5 bases, there was a span of 8 bases. Germline CDR1 and CDR2: SGDLS and YYNGEE. This CDR3 spans 13 amino acids. The CDR3 is CASSVGDYTEAFF. CDR3 bases: TGTGCCAGCAGCGTAGGGGATTATACTGAAGCTTTCTTT.

V usage is TRBV10-3 and J usage is TRBJ2-1, with 9 bases lining up with TRBD2. The CDR3 sequence is 13 residues long. Trimming cost V 8 bases and J 5 bases; bases outside gene matches: 4. Germline CDR1 ENHRY, CDR2 SYGVKD. The CDR3 loop reads CAIQTSGDNEQFF. CDR3 sequence (DNA): TGTGCCATCCAGACTAGCGGAGACAATGAGCAGTTCTTC.

This clone has only one observation. The chain links TRBV15 to TRBJ2-5, with TRBD2 matching over 9 bases. This CDR3 is built from 18 residues. The junction had 11 bases not matched to a gene; V was cut back by 3 bases and J by 0 bases. The germline V gene encodes CDR1 LNHNV and CDR2 YYDKDF (reference sequence). CDR3 in DNA: TGTGCCACCAGCAGGCGTCCTAGCGGGATTGGATACCAAGAGACCCAGTACTTC. Amino acids: CATSRRPSGIGYQETQYF.

A single count supports this clone. The chain combines TRBV5-1 with TRBJ2-1; TRBD1 agrees at 12 bases. With V trimmed by 0 bases and J by 4 bases, 5 bases remained unmatched. The CDR3 spans 17 residues. Germline V gene lookup returns CDR1 SGHRS and CDR2 YFSETQ. CDR3: CASSLGGTGGKYNEQFF. The CDR3 coding sequence is TGCGCCAGCAGCTTGGGAGGGACAGGGGGCAAATACAATGAGCAGTTCTTC.

This chain uses TRBV6-5 with TRBJ2-1; TRBD1 matches 7 bases. CDR1 is MNHEY, CDR2 SVGAGI, per germline. Unmatched junction bases numbered 5, after V lost 10 bases and J lost 8 bases. The CDR3 has 11 amino acids. CDR3 in amino acids: CATNRGYEQFF. The DNA for the CDR3 is TGTGCCACCAACAGGGGATATGAGCAGTTCTTC.

The rearrangement uses TRBV6-4 and TRBJ2-5, with TRBD2 as a possible D gene (6 bases). The CDR3 sequence is 13 residues long. Germline loops: CDR1 MRHNA, CDR2 SNTAGT. Trimming pared 4 bases from V and 5 bases from J, leaving 11 bases between. The DNA of the CDR3 is TGTGCCAGCAGTGCGATACGGGGGGAGACCCAGTACTTC. This encodes CASSAIRGETQYF.

The rearrangement links TRBV7-9 to TRBJ1-2; D is uncertain. Germline V gene sequence: CDR1 SEHNR, CDR2 FQNEAQ (reference sequence). The V end was cut by 5 bases, the J end by 4 bases, with 17 bases between. This CDR3 has 15 residues. CDR3 amino acids: CASSPTTGRIYGYTF. The DNA of the CDR3 is TGTGCCAGCAGCCCAACAACTGGGCGCATCTATGGCTACACCTTC.

The chain uses TRBV7-2 and TRBJ1-2; D gene unclear. V was trimmed by 1 base and J by 5 bases, leaving 14 bases between them. The CDR3 is made up of 15 amino acids. Germline loops: CDR1 SGHTA, CDR2 FQGNSA. The CDR3 region has the DNA TGTGCCAGCAGCTTAGAGGTTCGGGCAGATTATGGCTACACCTTC. Its protein product is CASSLEVRADYGYTF.

CDR3 sequence reads: CASSLSGRTPRYTQETQYF. The CDR3 nucleotides are TGTGCCAGCAGTTTATCCGGTCGAACACCGCGCTATACCCAAGAGACCCAGTACTTC. The V call is TRBV27, the J call TRBJ2-5; unclear D gene. The CDR3 spans 19 residues. Germline V gene lookup returns CDR1 MNHEY and CDR2 SMNVEV (reference sequence). V lost 0 bases, J lost 1 base, and 21 bases lay in between.

The gene calls are TRBV10-3 and TRBJ2-5; 7 positions agree with TRBD1. Germline V gives CDR1 ENHRY, CDR2 SYGVKD. Trimming took 5 bases from V and 2 from J; bases not matched to a gene: 2. CDR3 length: 13 amino acids. The CDR3 loop is CAISWTGQETQYF. The CDR3 DNA is TGTGCCATCAGTTGGACAGGACAAGAGACCCAGTACTTC.

The chain combines TRBV9 with TRBJ2-4, with D possibly called TRBD1 or TRBD2 (5 bases each). The CDR3 has 14 residues. With 3 bases removed from V and 8 bases from J, the gap between germline ends came to 15 bases. CDR1 SGDLS and CDR2 YYNGEE come from the germline V gene. CDR3 coding DNA: TGTGCCAGCAGCGCCCAGGGCCTGGGAGACATTCAGTACTTC. It specifies CASSAQGLGDIQYF.

The chain combines TRBV7-2 with TRBJ2-7; 8 bases align to TRBD1. The germline V gene has CDR1 SGHTA and CDR2 FQGNSA. J lost 4 bases, V lost 1 base, and 6 bases had no gene match. The CDR3 covers 15 residues. CDR3 region: CASSLVAGGAYEQYF. The CDR3 region has the DNA TGTGCCAGCAGCTTAGTGGCAGGGGGCGCGTACGAGCAGTACTTC. Variable domain in full (rest from reference TRBV7-2 and TRBJ2-7): GAGVSQSPSNKVTEKGKDVELRCDPISGHTALYWYRQSLGQGLEFLIYFQGNSAPDKSGLPSDRFSAERTGGSVSTLTIQRTQQEDSAVYLCASSLVAGGAYEQYFGPGTRLTVT.

J is TRBJ1-1 and V is TRBV5-6; perhaps TRBD1 as D (6 bases). V was cut by 0 bases and J by 3 bases, with 6 bases left in between. The CDR3 consists of 13 residues. In germline, CDR1 is SGHDT, CDR2 YYEEEE. CDR3 nucleotides: TGTGCCAGCAGCTTGGACAGGGACACTGAAGCTTTCTTT. This sequence encodes CASSLDRDTEAFF. The complete variable domain, with remaining parts taken from reference TRBV5-6 and TRBJ1-1, reads DAGVTQSPTHLIKTRGQQVTLRCSPKSGHDTVSWYQQALGQGPQFIFQYYEEEERQRGNFPDRFSGHQFPNYSSELNVNALLLGDSALYLCASSLDRDTEAFFGQGTRLTVV.

This chain links TRBV30 with TRBJ2-1; maybe TRBD2 (6 bases). Germline CDR1 GTSNPN, CDR2 SVGIG (reference sequence). V was pared by 3 bases and J by 6 bases, with 15 bases between. The length of the CDR3 is 14 residues. The CDR3: CAWSPWGERNEQFF. In nucleotides, the CDR3 is TGTGCCTGGAGCCCCTGGGGGGAACGCAATGAGCAGTTCTTC.

A word on this clone: An end of the junction does not agree with germline; a read error may underlie this. Other nucleotide sequences from this sample produce the same CDR3. The V gene is TRBV7-9, the J gene TRBJ2-4, with D possibly matching TRBD2 (5 bases). The CDR3 loop spans 15 amino acids. CDR1 and CDR2 (germline): SEHNR, FQNEAQ (reference sequence). The CDR3 DNA is TGTGCCAGCAGACCGGACTCCAATGCCAAAAACATCCAGTACTTC. Residues: CASRPDSNAKNIQYF.

CDR3 DNA sequence: TGTGCCAGCAGCCCGAGAGCTAGCGTGCTAGCCAAAAACATTCAGTACTTC. It yields the protein CASSPRASVLAKNIQYF. The chain joins TRBV11-2 to TRBJ2-4; the D gene is possibly TRBD2 (6 bases). V lost 5 bases, J lost 0 bases, and 17 bases lay in between. The CDR3 runs to 17 residues. Per the germline V gene, CDR1 is SGHAT and CDR2 is FQNNGV.

V gene TRBV7-8 combines with J gene TRBJ2-7, with D unresolved. V lost 0 bases and J lost 7, with 13 bases in between. This CDR3 contains 14 residues. The germline CDR1 and CDR2 sequences are SGHVS and FQNEAQ. This CDR3 is CASSLAPRVGEQYV. The DNA for the CDR3 is TGTGCCAGCAGCTTAGCCCCAAGGGTGGGGGAGCAGTACGTC.